Following are 13 T cell receptor beta chains from one sample sequenced in a study of T cell responses to AZD1222 COVID-19 vaccine. Assay used: immunoSEQ multiplex PCR; TCRdb lists only in-frame clones, some missing. The table lists roughly 200,000 clones, around 93% of them singletons. The material sequenced was peripheral blood, taken 28 days after the second dose of the MenACWY control vaccine. These TCRs come from an adult who received the MenACWY meningococcal vaccine as a control.

The rearrangement uses TRBV7-2 and TRBJ2-3, with no clear D. The CDR3 runs to 12 residues. Trimming shortened V by 4 bases and J by 1 base, and 3 bases separated the two germline ends. Germline loops: CDR1 SGHTA, CDR2 FQGNSA. The CDR3, as DNA: TGTGCCAGCAGCTCCCGCACAGATACGCAGTATTTT. It is translated as CASSSRTDTQYF. The whole variable domain, remainder taken from reference TRBV7-2 and TRBJ2-3, is GAGVSQSPSNKVTEKGKDVELRCDPISGHTALYWYRQSLGQGLEFLIYFQGNSAPDKSGLPSDRFSAERTGGSVSTLTIQRTQQEDSAVYLCASSSRTDTQYFGPGTRLTVL.

This rearrangement joins TRBV6-5 to TRBJ2-1; 13 bases match TRBD2. Per the germline V gene, CDR1 is MNHEY and CDR2 is SVGAGI. The V and J ends lost 7 bases and 7 bases, in that order; junction bases with no gene match: 4. The CDR3 covers 14 residues. CDR3 sequence reads: CASTGLAGRNEQFF. In DNA form, the CDR3 reads TGTGCCAGCACGGGACTAGCGGGGAGGAATGAGCAGTTCTTC.

This chain connects TRBV7-2 to TRBJ2-1; TRBD2 matches at 9 bases. J lost 8 bases, V lost 3 bases, and 11 bases had no gene match. This CDR3 has 16 amino acids. The germline gives CDR1 SGHTA, CDR2 FQGNSA. CDR3 residues: CASSFDGGGGFYEQFF. CDR3 sequence (DNA): TGTGCCAGCAGCTTCGATGGCGGGGGGGGTTTTTATGAGCAGTTCTTC. Based on the CDR3 plus reference TRBV7-2 and TRBJ2-1, the full variable domain is GAGVSQSPSNKVTEKGKDVELRCDPISGHTALYWYRQSLGQGLEFLIYFQGNSAPDKSGLPSDRFSAERTGGSVSTLTIQRTQQEDSAVYLCASSFDGGGGFYEQFFGPGTRLTVL.

For this clone: Mismatch with germline at one junction end may stem from a read error. This chain links TRBV19 with TRBJ1-2; 10 bases are shared with TRBD1. CDR1 is LNHDA and CDR2 is SQIVND in the germline V gene (reference sequence). The CDR3 totals 13 residues. CDR3 in DNA: TGTGCCAGTAGCAGTCGGGGACAGGGGTGGCTTGCCTTC. It yields the protein CASSSRGQGWLAF.

The chain carries TRBV30 and TRBJ1-2; D may be TRBD1 (6 bases). The CDR3 is 12 amino acids. The germline V gene encodes CDR1 GTSNPN and CDR2 SVGIG (reference sequence). Trimming took 7 bases from V and 2 from J, leaving 11 bases between them. The CDR3 reads CAYTDRNYGYTF. CDR3 sequence (DNA): TGTGCCTACACCGACAGGAACTATGGCTACACCTTC.

The chain uses TRBV4-2 and TRBJ2-1, with D maybe TRBD1 (5 bases). The CDR3 is made up of 15 amino acids. Germline values: CDR1 LGHNA, CDR2 YNFKEQ. V lost 0 bases, J lost 9 bases, and 15 bases lay in between. CDR3 DNA sequence: TGTGCCAGCAGCCAAGATGCAGGGCGAAACAGTGAGCAGTTCTTC. Translation: CASSQDAGRNSEQFF.

The rearrangement links TRBV28 to TRBJ1-1; D is ambiguous. Per the germline V gene, CDR1 is MDHEN and CDR2 is SYDVKM. V was shortened by 7 bases and J by 0 bases, with 9 bases between the two germline ends. The CDR3 is 13 amino acids. CDR3 sequence reads: CASTMTVNTEAFF. For the CDR3, the DNA is TGTGCCAGCACCATGACGGTGAACACTGAAGCTTTCTTT.

The chain couples TRBV4-1 to TRBJ2-1; 12 bases line up with TRBD2. Germline loops: CDR1 MGHRA, CDR2 YSYEKL. V lost 0 bases, J lost 9 bases, and 3 bases stayed unmatched. This CDR3 region has 15 residues. CDR3: CASSQDQLAGGEQFF. CDR3 in DNA: TGCGCCAGCAGCCAAGATCAACTAGCGGGGGGTGAGCAGTTCTTC.

V gene TRBV28 combines with J gene TRBJ1-1; tentative D call: TRBD1 (5 bases). This CDR3 spans 15 amino acids. CDR1 is MDHEN and CDR2 is SYDVKM in the germline V gene. V lost 2 bases and J lost 5, with 15 bases in between. The CDR3 spells CASSLGGARGTEAFF. In DNA form, the CDR3 reads TGTGCCAGCAGTTTAGGTGGGGCCCGGGGGACTGAAGCTTTCTTT.

The chain links TRBV7-8 to TRBJ1-5; D unresolved. The V and J ends lost 3 bases and 3 bases respectively, with 9 bases between them. Germline-derived CDR1 and CDR2 are SGHVS and FQNEAQ. The CDR3 covers 14 residues. The CDR3, as DNA: TGTGCCAGCAGCTTCGAGGAGTTCAATCAGCCCCAGCATTTT. Translation: CASSFEEFNQPQHF.

The chain recombines TRBV24-1 with TRBJ2-5, with D perhaps TRBD1 or TRBD2 (6 bases each). The germline gives CDR1 KGHDR, CDR2 SFDVKD. The ends were cut back, 3 bases at V and 2 bases at J, with 18 bases in the middle. The CDR3 length is 17 residues. This CDR3 is CATSDTNWRGAQETQYF. The CDR3 DNA reads as TGTGCCACCAGTGATACAAATTGGAGGGGGGCACAAGAGACCCAGTACTTC.

V gene TRBV7-2 combines with J gene TRBJ1-6; D is unclear. Germline V CDR1 and CDR2: SGHTA, FQGNSA. CDR3 length: 12 residues. Trimming took 2 bases from V and 10 from J, leaving 6 bases between them. DNA for the CDR3: TGTGCCAGCAGCTTACTGGGCTCACCCCTCCACTTT. Encoded protein: CASSLLGSPLHF.

This rearrangement joins TRBV30 to TRBJ2-2, with D unresolved. Trimming stripped 2 bases from V and 6 bases from J, with 13 bases between. This CDR3 is built from 14 residues. CDR1 and CDR2 (germline): GTSNPN, SVGIG (reference sequence). The CDR3 nucleotides read TGTGCCTGGAGTCGCAGTCCCGGGCCCGGGGAGCTGTTTTTT. Its translation: CAWSRSPGPGELFF.